Below, 2 T cell receptor beta chains from the same sample are listed, as sequenced in a study of cytomegalovirus exposure and HLA in healthy donors. PCR amplification relied on 60 Vbeta primers (plus 13 Jbeta primers). Sequencing was performed with immunoSEQ multiplex PCR; in TCRdb, only in-frame clones are kept and a portion is missing. The sample consists of over 200,000 clones, 82% of them appearing once. What was sequenced was PBMCs. Receptors were obtained from a middle-aged woman in good health and CMV-seropositive.

The chain joins TRBV19 to TRBJ2-6; tentative D call: TRBD1 (6 bases). CDR1 and CDR2 from the germline V gene are LNHDA and SQIVND (reference sequence). Trimming pared 5 bases from V and 4 bases from J, leaving 12 bases between. The CDR3 consists of 15 residues. The CDR3 DNA reads as TGTGCCAGTAGTTTCAGGGGATCCGGGGCCAACGTCCTGACTTTC. Amino acid sequence: CASSFRGSGANVLTF. Supplemented by reference TRBV19 and TRBJ2-6, the full variable domain reads DGGITQSPKYLFRKEGQNVTLSCEQNLNHDAMYWYRQDPGQGLRLIYYSQIVNDFQKGDIAEGYSVSREKKESFPLTVTSAQKNPTAFYLCASSFRGSGANVLTFGAGSRLTVL.

V usage is TRBV7-8 and J usage is TRBJ2-1; possible D gene TRBD2, 6 bases. This CDR3 has 17 residues. V was cut by 2 bases and J by 5 bases, with 19 bases left in between. Germline assignment: CDR1 SGHVS and CDR2 FQNEAQ. CDR3 coding DNA: TGTGCCAGCAGCTTAAGGGACCCGGGGGTCCGAAACAATGAGCAGTTCTTC. It codes for CASSLRDPGVRNNEQFF.